The 22 T cell receptor beta chains below come from one sample, sequenced in a study of blood T cell repertoires in COVID-19. TCRdb keeps only in-frame clones here, not all; method: immunoSEQ multiplex PCR. The sample has some 150,000 clones, 87% seen once. The specimen sequenced was peripheral blood. These receptors came from a man aged 45 to 65 who had recovered from COVID-19.

V and J are TRBV29-1 and TRBJ1-2, with 8 bases lining up with TRBD1. J lost 0 bases, V lost 7 bases, and 7 bases had no gene match. Germline V gives CDR1 SQVTM, CDR2 ANQGSEA. This CDR3 contains 14 residues. The CDR3 is CSAADRATNYGYTF. The DNA of the CDR3 is TGCAGCGCCGCGGACAGGGCGACTAACTATGGCTACACCTTC.

This rearrangement joins TRBV6-1 to TRBJ1-5, with TRBD1 identical over 9 bases. Germline V gene lookup returns CDR1 MNHNS and CDR2 SASEGT. J was trimmed by 7 bases and V by 1 base; bases with no gene match: 5. The CDR3 totals 15 residues. The CDR3 nucleotides are TGTGCCAGCAGTGAAGTGGACAGGGGTTCCCAGCCCCAGCATTTT. Its protein product is CASSEVDRGSQPQHF.

This chain links TRBV5-4 with TRBJ2-7, with D perhaps matching TRBD2 (5 bases). Germline CDR1 SGHNT, CDR2 YYREEE (reference sequence). The CDR3 covers 14 residues. The V end was cut by 2 bases, the J end by 3 bases, with 12 bases between. CDR3 in amino acids: CASSFSLAGYEQYF. The CDR3 DNA reads TGTGCCAGCAGCTTTAGCCTAGCTGGCTACGAGCAGTACTTC. The full variable domain, its missing parts supplied by reference TRBV5-4 and TRBJ2-7, is ETGVTQSPTHLIKTRGQQVTLRCSSQSGHNTVSWYQQALGQGPQFIFQYYREEENGRGNFPPRFSGLQFPNYSSELNVNALELDDSALYLCASSFSLAGYEQYFGPGTRLTVT.

The chain employs TRBV6-5 and TRBJ2-7; D may be TRBD2 (6 bases). The CDR3 extends over 15 amino acids. Germline values: CDR1 MNHEY, CDR2 SVGAGI. The V gene lost 3 bases and the J gene lost 2 bases, with 14 bases spanning the gap. The DNA of the CDR3 is TGTGCCAGCAGTTATTTCGGGGGTAAAACCTACGAGCAGTACTTC. Amino acid sequence: CASSYFGGKTYEQYF.

The chain recombines TRBV11-3 with TRBJ2-2; 7 nucleotides align to TRBD1. This CDR3 has 16 residues. V trimming: 9 bases; J trimming: 2 bases; junction bases outside the gene matches: 12. Per germline, CDR1 SGHNT and CDR2 YENEEA. In nucleotides, the CDR3 is TGTGCCAGTGCCTACGGACAGGCAACCAACACCGGGGAGCTGTTTTTT. Translation: CASAYGQATNTGELFF.

This chain links TRBV19 with TRBJ2-6; 7 nucleotides match TRBD1. Looked up from germline, CDR1 is LNHDA and CDR2 is SQIVND (reference sequence). Trimming cost V 8 bases and J 7 bases; bases outside gene matches: 8. This CDR3 comprises 14 residues. The CDR3 DNA reads TGTGCCAGTCGTGACAGGGCTAAAGCCAACGTCCTGACTTTC. It is translated as CASRDRAKANVLTF. The entire variable domain, with the rest obtained from reference TRBV19 and TRBJ2-6, is as follows: DGGITQSPKYLFRKEGQNVTLSCEQNLNHDAMYWYRQDPGQGLRLIYYSQIVNDFQKGDIAEGYSVSREKKESFPLTVTSAQKNPTAFYLCASRDRAKANVLTFGAGSRLTVL.

This chain links TRBV6-6 with TRBJ1-2, with D perhaps TRBD1 (5 bases). The germline V gene has CDR1 MNHNY and CDR2 SVGAGI (reference sequence). V dropped 8 bases and J dropped 6 bases, with 25 bases sitting between them. The CDR3 covers 16 residues. In DNA, the CDR3 is TGTGCCAGCGACCTTAAGCGGGGGTGGGAAGATGATGGCTACACCTTC. Its translation is CASDLKRGWEDDGYTF.

This sequence joins TRBV5-6 and TRBJ2-7; TRBD1 matches at 9 bases. Germline values: CDR1 SGHDT, CDR2 YYEEEE. The V gene end was trimmed by 0 bases and the J gene end by 4 bases; junction bases not matched to a gene: 5. The CDR3 is 15 amino acids. The CDR3 sequence: CASSLEGQGRYEQYF. The CDR3 DNA follows: TGTGCCAGCAGCTTGGAGGGACAGGGTAGGTACGAGCAGTACTTC.

The chain couples TRBV6-5 to TRBJ1-1; TRBD1 is a possible D gene (5 bases). V lost 6 bases and J 8 bases, leaving 19 bases between the germline ends. Germline assignment: CDR1 MNHEY and CDR2 SVGAGI. This CDR3 has 14 residues. The CDR3 spells CASSPLTQRGEAFF. In nucleotides, the CDR3 is TGTGCCAGCAGCCCCCTTACGCAAAGGGGAGAAGCTTTCTTT.

CDR3 bases: TGTGCCAGCAGCTTCCAGGGGGTCAATGAGCAGTTCTTC. Translating it yields CASSFQGVNEQFF. The chain has TRBV7-2 and TRBJ2-1; 7 bases fit TRBD1. The CDR3 spans 13 residues. Per germline, CDR1 SGHTA and CDR2 FQGNSA. The V segment lost 3 bases and the J segment 6 bases; nucleotides outside the gene matches: 2. Drawing the rest from reference TRBV7-2 and TRBJ2-1, the complete variable domain is GAGVSQSPSNKVTEKGKDVELRCDPISGHTALYWYRQSLGQGLEFLIYFQGNSAPDKSGLPSDRFSAERTGGSVSTLTIQRTQQEDSAVYLCASSFQGVNEQFFGPGTRLTVL.

This clone is labeled as medium-sized (0.01 to 0.1%). This rearrangement joins TRBV4-3 to TRBJ1-3; unclear D gene. This CDR3 contains 16 residues. Germline loops: CDR1 LGHNA, CDR2 YSLEER. V lost 6 bases and J 1 base, leaving 16 bases between the germline ends. The CDR3 here is CASSPRAGGSGNTIYF. In nucleotides, the CDR3 is TGCGCCAGCAGTCCCAGAGCAGGAGGGTCTGGAAACACCATATATTTT.

The rearrangement links TRBV7-9 to TRBJ1-1, with D maybe TRBD1 (5 bases). The CDR3 is made up of 17 amino acids. Trimming took 1 base from V and 0 from J, leaving 15 bases between them. Germline V lookup: CDR1 SEHNR, CDR2 FQNEAQ (reference sequence). This CDR3 is CASSLEFGGPMNTEAFF. The CDR3 DNA follows: TGTGCCAGCAGCTTAGAATTCGGGGGACCCATGAACACTGAAGCTTTCTTT.

This clone was detected only once. The chain uses TRBV6-4 and TRBJ2-7; 10 nucleotides line up with TRBD1. The germline gives CDR1 MRHNA, CDR2 SNTAGT. After removal of 5 bases from V and 3 bases from J, the junction contained 4 bases not matched to a gene. The CDR3 runs to 14 residues. The CDR3 nucleotides are TGTGCCAGCAGTAGGGACAGGGGTAGCTACGAGCAGTACTTC. Protein product: CASSRDRGSYEQYF.

V and J are TRBV6-6 and TRBJ2-1; 9 bases match TRBD1. The CDR3 is 15 amino acids. The germline V gene has CDR1 MNHNY and CDR2 SVGAGI (reference sequence). V was clipped by 7 bases and J by 1 base; unmatched bases: 5. CDR3 sequence: CASTPGQGSYNEQFF. The CDR3 DNA reads as TGTGCCAGCACCCCGGGACAGGGTTCCTACAATGAGCAGTTCTTC.

The rearrangement joins TRBV9 to TRBJ1-1, with D tentatively TRBD1 (5 bases). This CDR3 has 14 residues. V lost 4 bases to trimming and J lost 2 bases, with 12 bases between them. The germline gives CDR1 SGDLS, CDR2 YYNGEE. As DNA, the CDR3 is TGTGCCAGCAGCCCCCCGGGGGGTAACACTGAAGCTTTCTTT. It codes for CASSPPGGNTEAFF.

This clone was detected only once. The chain recombines TRBV29-1 with TRBJ2-3; tentatively, D is TRBD1 (5 bases). The CDR3 runs to 14 residues. Germline V CDR1 and CDR2: SQVTM, ANQGSEA. Between the trimmed V and J ends, which lost 4 bases and 4 bases, there was a span of 15 bases. This CDR3 is CSVGGRVGSDTQYF. CDR3 coding DNA: TGCAGCGTTGGCGGCAGGGTAGGATCAGATACGCAGTATTTT.

The genes are TRBV4-3 and TRBJ2-6, with TRBD1 matching 9 bases. This CDR3 spans 17 amino acids. The J segment lost 0 bases and the V segment lost 4 bases, leaving 4 bases of the junction unmatched. The germline CDR1 and CDR2 sequences are LGHNA and YSLEER. The CDR3 loop reads CASSPRDRDSGANVLTF. CDR3 coding DNA: TGCGCCAGCAGCCCCCGGGACAGGGACTCTGGGGCCAACGTCCTGACTTTC.

The chain is built from TRBV6-2 or TRBV6-3 and TRBJ1-1, with TRBD1 matching 10 bases. V lost 3 bases, J lost 8 bases, and 21 bases stayed unmatched. The CDR3 runs to 19 residues. Germline CDR1 is MNHEY and CDR2 is SVGEGT. The CDR3 region has the DNA TGTGCCAGCAGTTATACTATGAGGTATGGAGGACAGGGGGTTTCGGAAGCTTTCTTT. This codes for CASSYTMRYGGQGVSEAFF.

Here the CDR3 reads CASSFLTGRYAEAFF. CDR3 nucleotide sequence: TGCGCCAGCAGCTTCTTGACAGGGCGGTACGCTGAAGCTTTCTTT. V is TRBV5-1 and J is TRBJ1-1; TRBD1 matches 7 bases. Germline CDR1 SGHRS, CDR2 YFSETQ. V dropped 2 bases and J dropped 6; count of bases not matched to a gene: 10. The CDR3 runs 15 residues.

Only a few counts were recorded for this clone. This rearrangement joins TRBV4-2 to TRBJ1-5, with D unresolved. The CDR3 contains 15 residues. V was pared by 0 bases and J by 1 base, with 7 bases between. CDR1 and CDR2 from the germline V gene are LGHNA and YNFKEQ. The CDR3 DNA sequence: TGTGCCAGCAGCCAAGAAGAGGGCAGCAATCAGCCCCAGCATTTT. Its protein product is CASSQEEGSNQPQHF.

Written as DNA, the CDR3 is TGCGCCAGCAGCCAAGAACGCGGGGGGGCGGATACGCAGTATTTT. Translation gives CASSQERGGADTQYF. The chain joins TRBV4-1 to TRBJ2-3; 9 bases align to TRBD2. Looked up from germline, CDR1 is MGHRA and CDR2 is YSYEKL. The CDR3 loop spans 15 amino acids. V trimming: 0 bases; J trimming: 6 bases; junction bases outside the gene matches: 4.

This clone has just one count. The rearrangement joins TRBV15 to TRBJ1-5; D possibly corresponds to TRBD1 (6 bases). The V and J ends lost 0 bases and 7 bases respectively, with 13 bases between them. The CDR3 loop spans 15 amino acids. The germline V gene encodes CDR1 LNHNV and CDR2 YYDKDF (reference sequence). CDR3 nucleotide sequence: TGTGCCACCAGCAGAGATCCCCAGGGGAACCAGCCCCAGCATTTT. Protein: CATSRDPQGNQPQHF. Full variable domain (outside the CDR3, taken from reference TRBV15 and TRBJ1-5): DAMVIQNPRYQVTQFGKPVTLSCSQTLNHNVMYWYQQKSSQAPKLLFHYYDKDFNNEADTPDNFQSRRPNTSFCFLDIRSPGLGDTAMYLCATSRDPQGNQPQHFGDGTRLSIL.